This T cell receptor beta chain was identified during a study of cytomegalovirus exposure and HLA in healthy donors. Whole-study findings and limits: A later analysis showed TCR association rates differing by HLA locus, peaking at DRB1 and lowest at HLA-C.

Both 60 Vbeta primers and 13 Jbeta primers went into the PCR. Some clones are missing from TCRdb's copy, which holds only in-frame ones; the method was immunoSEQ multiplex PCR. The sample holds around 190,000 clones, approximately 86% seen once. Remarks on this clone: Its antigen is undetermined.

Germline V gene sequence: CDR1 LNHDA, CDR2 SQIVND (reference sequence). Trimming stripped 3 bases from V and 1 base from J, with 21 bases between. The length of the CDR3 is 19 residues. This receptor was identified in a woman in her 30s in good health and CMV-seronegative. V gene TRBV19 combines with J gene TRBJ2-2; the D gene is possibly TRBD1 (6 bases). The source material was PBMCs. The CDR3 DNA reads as TGTGCCAGTAGTATGGGACGGACGGGTAAGGGGGTGAACACCGGGGAGCTGTTTTTT. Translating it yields CASSMGRTGKGVNTGELFF.